This is a list of T cell receptor beta chains from one sample in a study of shared clonotypes between healthy human individuals. Assay used: immunoSEQ multiplex PCR; TCRdb lists only in-frame clones, some missing. This repertoire shows roughly 2.2 million clones, around 90% found once; its top ten account for approximately 0.39%. The source material was naive CD4+ T cells from PBMCs. The receptors shown here come from a man aged 18 to 30 in good health. Some clones in this sample may be carry-over from other donors' samples. CDR3s include the opening cysteine and the closing phenylalanine or tryptophan. Each record gives: J gene, D gene, clone size, V gene, CDR3 protein, CDR3 DNA. A D gene is named only where the DNA matches it firmly. Size is omitted from some rows. Given values are once, few, many or a class for expanded clones.

>TRBJ2-7|.|.|TRBV28
CASTLRAANSYEQYF
TGTGCCAGCACCTTGCGAGCGGCGAACTCCTACGAGCAGTACTTC
>TRBJ2-1|.|.|TRBV29-1
CSVEAGGLNSYNEQFF
TGCAGCGTTGAGGCAGGAGGCCTAAACTCCTACAATGAGCAGTTCTTC
>TRBJ2-5|TRBD1|.|TRBV10-2
CASSDHRGRVVGETQYF
TGCGCCAGCAGTGACCACAGGGGGCGCGTGGTGGGGGAGACCCAGTACTTC
>TRBJ2-7|.|.|TRBV6-5
CASSYSPGSAYEQYF
TGTGCCAGCAGTTACTCGCCAGGGTCAGCCTACGAGCAGTACTTC
>TRBJ2-1|.|.|TRBV10-3
CATLRVREGGNEQFF
TGTGCCACCCTAAGGGTGAGGGAGGGGGGCAATGAGCAGTTCTTC
>TRBJ1-1|.|.|TRBV7-2
CASSFTSGDTEAFF
TGTGCCAGCAGCTTTACGTCCGGTGACACTGAAGCTTTCTTT
>TRBJ1-3|.|.|TRBV13
CASSLNRNSIGNTIYF
TGTGCCAGCAGCTTAAACAGAAATTCTATAGGAAACACCATATATTTT
>TRBJ2-7|.|.|TRBV4-3
CASSQDQWAGGLYEQYF
TGCGCCAGCAGCCAAGATCAGTGGGCAGGGGGACTCTACGAGCAGTACTTC
>TRBJ2-1|TRBD2|once|TRBV30
CAWSYSGSGPYNEQFF
TGTGCCTGGAGCTATAGCGGGAGTGGGCCCTACAATGAGCAGTTCTTC
>TRBJ2-7|.|.|TRBV4-1
CASSQDLRGSEQYF
TGCGCCAGCAGCCAAGATCTCCGGGGGAGCGAGCAGTACTTC